The 9 T cell receptor beta chains presented below share a single source sample, sequenced in a study of shared clonotypes between healthy human individuals. Profiled with immunoSEQ multiplex PCR; TCRdb holds only in-frame clones, not every one. The data hold about 980,000 clones, with around three quarters observed a single time. The sample comprised memory CD4+ T cells sorted from blood. Subset given: CD45RA-negative fraction. These receptors originate from a man younger than 35 in good health.

V and J are TRBV5-1 and TRBJ2-2, with D possibly being TRBD1 (5 bases). V lost 1 base and J lost 1, with 8 bases in between. Germline V gene sequence: CDR1 SGHRS, CDR2 YFSETQ. The CDR3 consists of 15 residues. CDR3 coding DNA: TGCGCCAGCAGCTTGTTAACAGGGAACACCGGGGAGCTGTTTTTT. Protein: CASSLLTGNTGELFF.

This clone has more than one count but fewer than ten. The gene calls are TRBV4-3 and TRBJ1-1, with D hard to call. Trimming cost V 3 bases and J 2 bases, with 1 base left between them. The CDR3 totals 11 residues. Looked up from germline, CDR1 is LGHNA and CDR2 is YSLEER. The CDR3 here is CASSHNTEAFF. The CDR3 DNA sequence: TGCGCCAGCAGCCACAACACTGAAGCTTTCTTT.

V gene TRBV30 combines with J gene TRBJ2-3; 9 bases map to TRBD2. The germline V gene encodes CDR1 GTSNPN and CDR2 SVGIG (reference sequence). The V gene end was trimmed by 0 bases and the J gene end by 0 bases; junction bases not matched to a gene: 4. The CDR3 runs to 16 residues. The CDR3 DNA reads as TGTGCCTGGAGTGTGGCTAGCGGGAAAAGCACAGATACGCAGTATTTT. Residues: CAWSVASGKSTDTQYF.

This CDR3 is CASSPAGSGSRETQYF. The DNA for the CDR3 is TGTGCCAGCAGCCCCGCCGGTAGCGGGAGTAGGGAGACCCAGTACTTC. The V and J genes are TRBV7-2 and TRBJ2-5; TRBD2 aligns across 9 bases. Losses at the gene ends were 5 bases for V and 5 bases for J; bases not matched to a gene: 12. Germline lookup yields CDR1 SGHTA and CDR2 FQGNSA. This CDR3 contains 16 residues.

The J gene is TRBJ1-1, the V gene TRBV18; D ambiguous. Germline lookup yields CDR1 KGHSH and CDR2 LQKENI. The CDR3 consists of 15 residues. Trimming removed 0 bases from V and 6 bases from J, with 14 bases in between. The CDR3 loop is CASSPPGTAGAEAFF. The CDR3 DNA follows: TGTGCCAGCTCACCACCGGGCACCGCGGGCGCTGAAGCTTTCTTT.

The chain couples TRBV6-1 to TRBJ2-3; D not certain. V lost 7 bases and J 2 bases, leaving 16 bases between the germline ends. Germline V CDR1 and CDR2: MNHNS, SASEGT. The CDR3 runs to 15 residues. CDR3 region: CASIVGFSPTDTQYF. CDR3 sequence (DNA): TGTGCCAGCATTGTTGGATTTTCACCCACAGATACGCAGTATTTT.

The chain employs TRBV18 and TRBJ1-1; D perhaps matches TRBD1 (6 bases). Germline V CDR1 and CDR2: KGHSH, LQKENI. Between the trimmed V and J ends, which lost 5 bases and 4 bases, there was a span of 14 bases. The CDR3 contains 14 residues. The CDR3 spells CASSSQGLGTEAFF. The CDR3 region has the DNA TGTGCCAGCTCATCCCAGGGGTTGGGCACTGAAGCTTTCTTT.

There are a few counts of this clone. The rearrangement joins TRBV9 to TRBJ2-2; D is undetermined. Per germline, CDR1 SGDLS and CDR2 YYNGEE. This CDR3 has 14 residues. The V gene lost 2 bases and the J gene lost 3 bases, with 8 bases spanning the gap. CDR3 coding DNA: TGTGCCAGCAGCGTTAAGACCGACACCGGGGAGCTGTTTTTT. Protein: CASSVKTDTGELFF. The full variable domain, with the rest looked up from reference TRBV9 and TRBJ2-2, is DSGVTQTPKHLITATGQRVTLRCSPRSGDLSVYWYQQSLDQGLQFLIQYYNGEERAKGNILERFSAQQFPDLHSELNLSSLELGDSALYFCASSVKTDTGELFFGEGSRLTVL.

The chain uses TRBV6-6 and TRBJ2-1; the match to TRBD2 covers 8 bases. CDR3 length: 15 amino acids. J lost 7 bases, V lost 6 bases, and 11 bases had no gene match. In germline, CDR1 is MNHNY, CDR2 SVGAGI (reference sequence). The CDR3 is CASRRKLAVENEQFF. The DNA of the CDR3 is TGTGCCAGCAGACGAAAACTAGCGGTAGAGAATGAGCAGTTCTTC.